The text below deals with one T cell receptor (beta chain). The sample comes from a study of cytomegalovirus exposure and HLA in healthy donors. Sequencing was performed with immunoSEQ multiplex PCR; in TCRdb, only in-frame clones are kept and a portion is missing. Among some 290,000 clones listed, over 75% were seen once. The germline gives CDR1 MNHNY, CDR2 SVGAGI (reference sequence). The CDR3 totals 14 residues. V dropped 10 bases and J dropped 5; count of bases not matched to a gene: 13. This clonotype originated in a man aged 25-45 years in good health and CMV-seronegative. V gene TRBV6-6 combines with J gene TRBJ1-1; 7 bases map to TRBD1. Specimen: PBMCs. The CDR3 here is CATIRGGSRTEAFF. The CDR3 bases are TGTGCCACCATCAGAGGGGGCTCGCGGACTGAAGCTTTCTTT.